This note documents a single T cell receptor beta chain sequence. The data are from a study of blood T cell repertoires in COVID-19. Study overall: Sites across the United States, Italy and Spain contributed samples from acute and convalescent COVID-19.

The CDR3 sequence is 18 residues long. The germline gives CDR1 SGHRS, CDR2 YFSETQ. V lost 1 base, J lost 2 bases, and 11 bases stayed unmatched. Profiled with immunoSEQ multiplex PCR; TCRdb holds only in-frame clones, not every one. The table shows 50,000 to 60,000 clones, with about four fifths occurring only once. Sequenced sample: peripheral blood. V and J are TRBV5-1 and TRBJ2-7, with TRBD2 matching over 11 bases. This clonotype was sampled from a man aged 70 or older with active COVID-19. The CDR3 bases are TGCGCCAGCAGCTTGCCGCCTATAGCGGGGGGGCCCCCCTACGAGCAGTACTTC. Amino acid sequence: CASSLPPIAGGPPYEQYF.